Described below is a single T cell receptor beta chain sequence and its context. This clone's antigen is unknown. Base qualities are missing; no much larger clone stands one base away. CDR1 and CDR2 are drawn from the germline V gene: MGHRA, YSYEKL. The CDR3 runs 16 residues from the cysteine to the phenylalanine. Just CDR3 DNA is preserved here, 48 bases in frame from base 1. Between the V and J ends, shortened by 3 bases and 4 bases respectively, the junction contains 16 bases. The entry originates in a study of control samples from healthy donors and cancer patients (dated by TCRdb to the early 2020s). Libraries were prepared through the immunoSEQ multiplex PCR assay. TCRdb stores this immuneACCESS table with in-frame sequences only. Part of the clones is absent; in the studies checked, under half of the shortfall reflects unresolved V genes, and no reason is known for the rest. The sample table holds roughly 130,000 clones, of which about 95% were seen once. The ten largest clones take up 3.6% of the sample.

The chain uses TRBV4-1 and TRBJ1-5; the D gene cannot be named for sure. The sample consisted of blood. This receptor was taken from a man aged 30 to 39 in good health. The CDR3 is CASSHQAGVQNQPQHF. The sequence in DNA is TGCGCCAGCAGCCACCAGGCCGGGGTGCAAAATCAGCCCCAGCATTTT.